This TCR beta chain originates from a study of control samples from healthy donors and cancer patients (TCRdb year 2020). Library method: the immunoSEQ multiplex PCR assay. TCRdb retrieved this table from immuneACCESS and kept in-frame rearrangements only. Not all clones are present; in checked studies, unresolved V genes account for under half, and no reason is known for the remainder. Across this sample there are more than 85,000 clones, with roughly 90% seen only once. The top ten clones comprise around 4% of the sample. The junction shows trimming of 4 bases on V and 4 bases on J, and the gene matches do not reach 11 bases of it. The germline V gene yields SGDLS for CDR1 and YYNGEE for CDR2. Reading from cysteine to phenylalanine, the CDR3 counts 16 amino acids. The CDR3 DNA has 48 bases and is translated from base 1. To note about this clone: The specificity of this receptor is unknown. No base quality information exists; no much larger clone differs at one position.

Material: PBMCs. The chain uses TRBV9 and TRBJ2-3; 8 bases in the middle match TRBD2. The clonotype was recovered from a woman aged 60-75 years with lung cancer. At the DNA level, the sequence is TGTGCCAGCAGCACACTCGACGGGAGGGCTCCAGATACGCAGTATTTT. It translates to CASSTLDGRAPDTQYF.